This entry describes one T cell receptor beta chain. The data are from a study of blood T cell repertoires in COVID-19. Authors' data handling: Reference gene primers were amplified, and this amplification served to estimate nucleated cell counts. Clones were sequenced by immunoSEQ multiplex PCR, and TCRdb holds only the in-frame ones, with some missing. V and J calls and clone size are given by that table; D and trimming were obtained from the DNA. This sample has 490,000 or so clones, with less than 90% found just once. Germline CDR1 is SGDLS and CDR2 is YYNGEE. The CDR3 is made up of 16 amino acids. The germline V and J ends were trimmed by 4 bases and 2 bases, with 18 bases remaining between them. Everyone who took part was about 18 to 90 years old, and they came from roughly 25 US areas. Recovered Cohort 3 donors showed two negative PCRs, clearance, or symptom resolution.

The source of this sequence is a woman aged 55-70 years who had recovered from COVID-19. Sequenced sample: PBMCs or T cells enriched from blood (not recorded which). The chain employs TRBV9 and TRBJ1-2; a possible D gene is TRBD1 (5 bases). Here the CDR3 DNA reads TGTGCCAGCAGCTCAAGGCTCGCAGGGTTCAACTATGGCTACACCTTC. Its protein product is CASSSRLAGFNYGYTF. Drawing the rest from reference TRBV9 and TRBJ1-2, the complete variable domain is DSGVTQTPKHLITATGQRVTLRCSPRSGDLSVYWYQQSLDQGLQFLIQYYNGEERAKGNILERFSAQQFPDLHSELNLSSLELGDSALYFCASSSRLAGFNYGYTFGSGTRLTVV.